The 23 T cell receptor beta chains presented below share a single source sample, sequenced in a study of neurological immune-mediated disorders. In TCRdb, the 5' RACE reads were re-called with MiXCR into one record per CDR3 protein. Of about 66,000 distinct CDR3 sequences listed, 4.5% are singletons. The sample taken for sequencing was PBMCs. These receptors were collected from a man aged 30 to 45 with multiple sclerosis.

This clonotype was recorded at least ten times. The genes are TRBV7-9 and TRBJ2-3; 7 bases fit TRBD1. This CDR3 spans 17 amino acids. V lost 4 bases and J lost 2; bases outside the gene matches: 12. Per germline, CDR1 SEHNR and CDR2 FQNEAQ (reference sequence). DNA of the CDR3: TGTGCCAGCAGCTCGAATCCCCGCACAGGGGTCACAGATACGCAGTATTTT. Translated: CASSSNPRTGVTDTQYF.

This clonotype was picked up a small number of times. This chain connects TRBV7-9 to TRBJ2-5; D might be TRBD2 (5 bases). Germline V gene sequence: CDR1 SEHNR, CDR2 FQNEAQ (reference sequence). Trimming cost V 0 bases and J 5 bases, with 13 bases left between them. The CDR3 runs to 15 residues. This CDR3 is CASSLALRVMETQYF. Here the CDR3 DNA reads TGTGCCAGCAGCTTAGCTTTGCGGGTTATGGAGACCCAGTACTTC.

V and J are TRBV2 and TRBJ2-3; D may be TRBD1 (5 bases). CDR1 is SNHLY, CDR2 FYNNEI, per germline. The V end was cut by 11 bases, the J end by 0 bases, with 21 bases between. The CDR3 has 16 amino acids. The CDR3: CAALQERPLSTDTQYF. The DNA of the CDR3 is TGTGCCGCTCTACAGGAGAGACCGCTAAGCACAGATACGCAGTATTTT.

This clonotype was counted at least ten times. V gene TRBV5-1 combines with J gene TRBJ1-2; TRBD1 might be the D (5 bases). Deletions cut 3 bases from V and 4 bases from J, with 13 bases between. The CDR3 loop spans 14 amino acids. Germline V gene sequence: CDR1 SGHRS, CDR2 YFSETQ. CDR3 coding DNA: TGCGCCAGCAGCTCCGGGACTGGGAGCTATGGCTACACCTTC. It is translated as CASSSGTGSYGYTF.

The chain recombines TRBV11-2 with TRBJ2-2; D tentatively fits TRBD1 or TRBD2 (5 bases each). V lost 5 bases and J lost 1, with 8 bases in between. Germline V gene lookup returns CDR1 SGHAT and CDR2 FQNNGV. This CDR3 spans 14 amino acids. For the CDR3, the DNA is TGTGCCAGCAGCAGGGACCGGAACACCGGGGAGCTGTTTTTT. It translates to CASSRDRNTGELFF.

This clonotype was observed many times. J is TRBJ1-1 and V is TRBV20-1; 7 nucleotides agree with TRBD1. This CDR3 is 12 amino acids long. Germline trimming cut 5 bases from V and 9 bases from J; bases unmatched to any gene: 9. Germline V CDR1 and CDR2: DFQATT, SNEGSKA (reference sequence). CDR3 coding DNA: TGCAGTGCTGGACCTCAGGGGGATAAAGCTTTCTTT. Translation: CSAGPQGDKAFF.

This clonotype was picked up many times. The V call is TRBV10-3, the J call TRBJ1-5, with 9 bases fitting TRBD1. Germline lookup yields CDR1 ENHRY and CDR2 SYGVKD. V shed 8 bases, J shed 5 bases, and the junction held 4 bases outside the gene matches. This CDR3 spans 13 amino acids. CDR3: CAISTGGDQPQHF. The CDR3 DNA is TGTGCCATCTCGACAGGGGGGGATCAGCCCCAGCATTTT.

This clonotype is categorized as medium-sized (0.01 to 0.1%). The rearrangement links TRBV5-1 to TRBJ1-1, with no clear D. Per the germline V gene, CDR1 is SGHRS and CDR2 is YFSETQ. The CDR3 loop spans 14 amino acids. The V end lost 3 bases, the J end lost 7 bases, and 16 bases lay between the germline ends. This CDR3 is CASSWSLSESEAFF. The CDR3 DNA is TGCGCCAGCAGCTGGAGCTTATCGGAAAGTGAAGCTTTCTTT.

This clonotype was seen repeatedly, ten times or more. This chain connects TRBV7-9 to TRBJ2-7, with D unclear. The germline V gene encodes CDR1 SEHNR and CDR2 FQNEAQ (reference sequence). The V end lost 1 base, the J end lost 1 base, and 8 bases lay between the germline ends. The CDR3 has 14 amino acids. CDR3: CASSLGGVSYEQYV. The CDR3 DNA is TGTGCCAGCAGCTTAGGTGGGGTTTCCTACGAGCAGTACGTC.

This clonotype has a count of ten or more. Written as DNA, the CDR3 is TGTGCCACCAGTGCCCGGGGGGGACGAGAGACCCAGTACTTC. It encodes CATSARGGRETQYF. The gene calls are TRBV24-1 and TRBJ2-5, with TRBD2 identical over 8 bases. The V segment lost 5 bases and the J segment 4 bases; nucleotides outside the gene matches: 5. The CDR3 contains 14 residues. The germline V gene has CDR1 KGHDR and CDR2 SFDVKD.

This clonotype was seen many times. The CDR3 DNA reads TGTGCCAGCAGCTTGTCGGGAAGGGGCTCCTACGAGCAGTACTTC. This codes for CASSLSGRGSYEQYF. The chain couples TRBV5-6 to TRBJ2-7, with D perhaps assigned TRBD1 or TRBD2 (5 bases each). The CDR3 runs to 15 residues. From germline, CDR1 is SGHDT and CDR2 YYEEEE. V dropped 1 base and J dropped 0 bases, with 11 bases sitting between them.

The chain combines TRBV7-6 with TRBJ2-2, with 7 bases fitting TRBD1. Germline V gene sequence: CDR1 SGHVS, CDR2 FNYEAQ. This CDR3 comprises 15 residues. V gave up 5 bases and J gave up 4 bases; unmatched junction bases: 7. Written as DNA, the CDR3 is TGTGCCAGCAGCGCTGGGACAGCACTCACCGGGGAGCTGTTTTTT. It yields the protein CASSAGTALTGELFF.

This clonotype was observed at least ten times. The rearrangement uses TRBV20-1 and TRBJ2-3; TRBD2 matches 9 bases. Germline V lookup: CDR1 DFQATT, CDR2 SNEGSKA (reference sequence). The CDR3 has 14 residues. Trimming removed 5 bases from V and 6 bases from J; junction bases left unmatched: 9. The CDR3, as DNA: TGCAGTGCTGCCAAGGCGGGGGGGCCCGATACGCAGTATTTT. It is translated as CSAAKAGGPDTQYF.

This clonotype was picked up many times. The CDR3: CAISGWGQESYYGYTF. The DNA for the CDR3 is TGTGCCATCAGTGGATGGGGACAGGAATCTTACTATGGCTACACCTTC. This chain links TRBV10-3 with TRBJ1-2, with 8 bases lining up with TRBD1. The CDR3 covers 16 residues. Per germline, CDR1 ENHRY and CDR2 SYGVKD. The J segment lost 3 bases and the V segment lost 4 bases, leaving 10 bases of the junction unmatched.

At least ten counts were recorded for this clonotype. This sequence joins TRBV9 and TRBJ1-6; tentative D call: TRBD1 (5 bases). The germline V gene encodes CDR1 SGDLS and CDR2 YYNGEE. This CDR3 comprises 16 residues. Between the trimmed V and J ends, which lost 4 bases and 7 bases, there was a span of 18 bases. The CDR3 reads CASSLRSRRDNSPLHF. The CDR3 nucleotides read TGTGCCAGCAGCCTCCGGAGCCGACGGGACAATTCACCCCTCCACTTT.

This chain connects TRBV5-1 to TRBJ2-1; no clear D gene. The CDR3 consists of 16 residues. CDR1 and CDR2 from the germline V gene are SGHRS and YFSETQ. The germline V and J ends were trimmed by 4 bases and 6 bases, with 20 bases remaining between them. CDR3 residues: CASSLYYKGFLNEQFF. CDR3 coding DNA: TGCGCCAGCAGCCTCTACTATAAAGGGTTTCTCAATGAGCAGTTCTTC.

J is TRBJ1-3 and V is TRBV11-2, with D possibly TRBD1 on 6 matching bases. The CDR3 sequence is 15 residues long. Looked up from germline, CDR1 is SGHAT and CDR2 is FQNNGV. Trimming took 5 bases from V and 0 from J, leaving 11 bases between them. CDR3: CASSKGGFSGNTIYF. The DNA of the CDR3 is TGTGCCAGCAGCAAGGGGGGATTCTCTGGAAACACCATATATTTT.

This clonotype was seen many times. V and J are TRBV20-1 and TRBJ2-7; 7 positions match TRBD2. The V and J ends lost 0 bases and 3 bases, in that order; junction bases with no gene match: 5. The CDR3 covers 14 residues. CDR1 is DFQATT and CDR2 is SNEGSKA in the germline V gene (reference sequence). Written as DNA, the CDR3 is TGCAGTGCTAGAGATGGGCGGGGGAGCTACGAGCAGTACTTC. It is translated as CSARDGRGSYEQYF.

Of note for this clonotype: A much larger clonotype is one base distant, so this may be a read error. In nucleotides, the CDR3 is TGTGCCAGCAGCGCGGGAAAGGGGAACACTGAAGCTTTCTTT. This sequence encodes CASSAGKGNTEAFF. The chain couples TRBV3-1 to TRBJ1-1; D not certain. The CDR3 has 14 amino acids. V was cut by 5 bases and J by 1 base, with 11 bases left in between. Germline assignment: CDR1 LGHDT and CDR2 YNNKEL (reference sequence). The variable domain in full, completed from reference TRBV3-1 and TRBJ1-1, reads DTAVSQTPKYLVTQMGNDKSIKCEQNLGHDTMYWYKQDSKKFLKIMFSYNNKELIINETVPNRFSPKSPDKAHLNLHINSLELGDSAVYFCASSAGKGNTEAFFGQGTRLTVV.

Points on this clonotype: An end of the junction differs from the germline gene, which may be a read error. The gene calls are TRBV4-1 and TRBJ1-6; D remains unclear. Germline V lookup: CDR1 MGHRA, CDR2 YSYEKL. There are 13 residues in the CDR3. The CDR3 spells CASSSREDSPLNF. CDR3 in DNA: TGCGCCAGCAGCTCCCGGGAAGATTCACCCCTCAACTTT.

The table lists this clonotype with many counts. V and J are TRBV24-1 and TRBJ2-3; D perhaps matches TRBD1 (6 bases). The CDR3 totals 17 residues. The germline CDR1 and CDR2 sequences are KGHDR and SFDVKD. V gave up 4 bases and J gave up 2 bases, with 18 bases separating them. This CDR3 is CATSEDRINPTTDTQYF. CDR3 DNA: TGTGCCACCAGTGAAGACAGGATAAACCCCACCACAGATACGCAGTATTTT.

This clonotype has only a few counts. The junction departs from germline at one end; a sequencing error may be responsible. V is TRBV27 and J is TRBJ1-6; D call uncertain. In germline, CDR1 is MNHEY, CDR2 SMNVEV (reference sequence). The CDR3 extends over 13 amino acids. This chain's CDR3 is CASSLRAVGSLNF. The CDR3 DNA is TGTGCCAGCAGTTTAAGGGCAGTAGGGTCCCTCAACTTT.

This clonotype was counted ten times or more. The rearrangement links TRBV2 to TRBJ2-3, with no clear D. The germline V gene has CDR1 SNHLY and CDR2 FYNNEI. V lost 2 bases, J lost 0 bases, and 9 bases lay in between. The CDR3 spans 15 residues. CDR3: CASSESVISTDTQYF. Here the CDR3 DNA reads TGTGCCAGCAGTGAATCCGTAATTAGCACAGATACGCAGTATTTT.